The entry that follows covers one TCR beta chain sequence. The sample originates from a study of blood T cell repertoires in COVID-19. On the study more broadly: Acute and convalescent COVID-19 samples came from the United States, Italy and Spain.

The study recruited people aged about 18 to 95 years across around 23 US areas. In assigning cohorts, the study relied on participant-reported clinical history. Profiled with immunoSEQ multiplex PCR; TCRdb holds only in-frame clones, not every one. This table has more than 200,000 clones, just over 85% appearing once. The CDR3 totals 15 residues. Germline values: CDR1 SGHTA, CDR2 FQGNSA. J was trimmed by 6 bases and V by 6 bases; bases with no gene match: 12. The sequence was obtained from a man aged 40-49 years who had recovered from COVID-19. The chain combines TRBV7-2 with TRBJ2-7; 9 bases are shared with TRBD2. Source material: PBMCs or T cells enriched from blood (not recorded which). The CDR3, as DNA: TGTGCCAGCAGACTTGCGGGGGGGCCCTCCCCCGAGCAGTACTTC. This sequence encodes CASRLAGGPSPEQYF.